This TCR beta chain was sequenced in a study of T and B cells in COVID-19 patients. Study-wide background: COVID-19 patients gave peripheral blood either during active infection or after recovery. General study findings and limits: CD4+, regulatory T cell, CD8+ and sorted SARS-CoV-2-responsive or tetramer+ T cells were not yet sequenced. Patients with COVID-19 reportedly showed strongly skewed T cell receptor beta variable and joining gene usage.

From blood, about 240-550 ng of genomic DNA served as TRB template. This clonotype qualifies as medium-sized. The antigen remains undetermined. Between the trimmed V and J ends, which lost 1 base and 6 bases, there was a span of 7 bases. The germline V gene has CDR1 SGHDT and CDR2 YYEEEE. This CDR3 region has 13 residues. BIOMED2 TRB-A/B primer pools were used in multiplex TRB PCR. TCRdb called the multiplex PCR reads again in MiXCR, with one record for every CDR3 protein. Of about 27,000 distinct CDR3 sequences listed, around a third are singletons. The chain links TRBV5-6 to TRBJ2-2; weak D call: TRBD1 (5 bases). Sequencing input: blood. The origin of this receptor is a human donor who had recovered from COVID-19. CDR3 nucleotide sequence: TGTGCCAGCAGCTTGAGGGGTGCCGGGGAGCTGTTTTTT. It specifies CASSLRGAGELFF.